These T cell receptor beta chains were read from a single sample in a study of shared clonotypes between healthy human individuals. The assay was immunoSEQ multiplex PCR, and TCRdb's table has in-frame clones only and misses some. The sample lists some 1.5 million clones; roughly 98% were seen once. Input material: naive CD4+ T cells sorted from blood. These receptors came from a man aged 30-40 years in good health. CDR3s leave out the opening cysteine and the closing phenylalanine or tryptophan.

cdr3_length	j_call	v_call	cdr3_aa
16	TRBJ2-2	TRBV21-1	ASSNFTGTGANTGELF
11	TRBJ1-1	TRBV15	ATSRDGNTNPF
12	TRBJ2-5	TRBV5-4	ASRTPGGSETQY
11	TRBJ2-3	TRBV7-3	ASSLGLTDTQY
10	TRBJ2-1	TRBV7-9	ASSSIIDEQF
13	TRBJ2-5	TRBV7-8	ASSGAHRVWETQY
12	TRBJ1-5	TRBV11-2	ASSPRGGAQPQH
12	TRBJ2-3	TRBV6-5	ASNPGQETDTQY
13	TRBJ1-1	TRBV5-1	ASSSQDRENTEAF
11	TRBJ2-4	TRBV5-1	ASSSGLKNIQY
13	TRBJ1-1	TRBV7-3	ASSLGAQGRTEAF
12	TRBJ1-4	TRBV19	ASSPGQGAPKLF
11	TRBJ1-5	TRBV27	ASRRVSREPQH
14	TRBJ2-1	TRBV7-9	ASSHRGSGILNEQF
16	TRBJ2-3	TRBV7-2	ASSLGPKGLGVTDTQY
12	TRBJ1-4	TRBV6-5	ASRPQGTNEKLF
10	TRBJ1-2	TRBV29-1	SAGRGTGGYT
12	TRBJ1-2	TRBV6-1	ASSAAQGDYGYT
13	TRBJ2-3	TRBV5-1	ASRRLAGVVDTQY
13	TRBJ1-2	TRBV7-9	ASSAEDRDRFGYT
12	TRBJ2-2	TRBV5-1	ASSLGLAGEVLF
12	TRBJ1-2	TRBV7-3	ASSLGRTADGYT
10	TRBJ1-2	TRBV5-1	ASKDGQGPCT
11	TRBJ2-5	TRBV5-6	ASSFERRETQY
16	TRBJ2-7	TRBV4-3	ASSQGMVTGTLSYEQY
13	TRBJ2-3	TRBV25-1	ASSESGRPTDTQY
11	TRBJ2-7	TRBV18	ASSAGGRYEQY
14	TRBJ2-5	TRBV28	ASRPRLAGFQETQY
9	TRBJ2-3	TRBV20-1	SASPRDTQY
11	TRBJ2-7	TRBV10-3	AILAGNLSEQY
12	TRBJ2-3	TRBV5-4	ASSSGQGTDTQY
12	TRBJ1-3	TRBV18	ASSATVWGDTIY
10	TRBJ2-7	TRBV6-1	ASKTVSYEQY
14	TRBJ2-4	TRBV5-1	ASSFTEGLAKNIQY
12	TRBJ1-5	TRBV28	ASSWDRSNQPQH
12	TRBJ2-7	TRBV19	ASSMTGGSYEQY
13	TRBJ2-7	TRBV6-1	ASKGAGGTFYEQY
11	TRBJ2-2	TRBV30	AWVDQWAGELF
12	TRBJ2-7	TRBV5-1	ASSLAQGGGEQY
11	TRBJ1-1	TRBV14	ASSRGFATEAF
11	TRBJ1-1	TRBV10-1	ASSEFGVRGAF
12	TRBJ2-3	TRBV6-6	ASSYSATPDTQY
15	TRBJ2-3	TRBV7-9	ASSLSEREGVLDTQY
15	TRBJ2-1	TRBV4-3	ASSHAASGSFYNEQF
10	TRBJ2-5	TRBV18	ASSPGGETQY
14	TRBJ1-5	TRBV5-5	ASSLRAGLVGQPQH
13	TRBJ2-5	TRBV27	ASSFTSANQETQY
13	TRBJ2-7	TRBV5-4	ASSLSATDSYEQY
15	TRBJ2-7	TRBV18	ASSPWTGNPLGYEQY
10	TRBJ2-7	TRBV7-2	ASSPRGYEQY
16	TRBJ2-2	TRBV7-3	ASSLKPHRGYPTGELF
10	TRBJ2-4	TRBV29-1	SVEGVKNIQY
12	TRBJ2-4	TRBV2	ASFQGDSKNIQY
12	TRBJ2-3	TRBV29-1	SVARREGSDTQY
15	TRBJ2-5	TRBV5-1	ASSKRGTPSSQETQY